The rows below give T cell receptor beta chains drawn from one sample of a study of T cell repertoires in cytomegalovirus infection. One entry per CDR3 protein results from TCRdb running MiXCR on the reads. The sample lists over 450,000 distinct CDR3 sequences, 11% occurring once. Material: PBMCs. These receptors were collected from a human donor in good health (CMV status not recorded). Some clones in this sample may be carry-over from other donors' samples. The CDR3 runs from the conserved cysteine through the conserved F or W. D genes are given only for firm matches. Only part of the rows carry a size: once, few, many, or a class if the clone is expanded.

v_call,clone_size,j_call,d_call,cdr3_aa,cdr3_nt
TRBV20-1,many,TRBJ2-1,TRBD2,CSAPGTSGAPYNEQFF,TGCAGTGCCCCCGGGACTAGCGGGGCCCCCTACAATGAGCAGTTCTTC
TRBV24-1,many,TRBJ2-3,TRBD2,CATSAESGRAKDTQYF,TGTGCCACCAGTGCGGAGAGCGGGAGGGCCAAAGATACGCAGTATTTT
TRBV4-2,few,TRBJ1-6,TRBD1,CASSPTGQVGSPLHF,TGTGCCAGCAGCCCAACAGGACAGGTCGGGTCACCCCTCCACTTT
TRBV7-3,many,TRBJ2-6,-,CASSLETSGANVLTF,TGTGCCAGCAGCCTTGAAACCTCTGGGGCCAACGTCCTGACTTTC
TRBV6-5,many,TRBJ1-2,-,CASRGSGLDYGYTF,TGTGCCAGCCGTGGGAGTGGTTTAGACTATGGCTACACCTTC
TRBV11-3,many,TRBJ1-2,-,CASSLVPGQPRLNYGYTF,TGTGCCAGCAGCTTAGTACCCGGACAGCCCAGACTTAACTATGGCTACACCTTC
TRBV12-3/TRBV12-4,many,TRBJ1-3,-,CASTALRVTGSTSGNTIYF,TGTGCCAGCACCGCGCTGAGGGTGACCGGATCGACTTCTGGAAACACCATATATTTT
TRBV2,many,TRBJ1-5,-,CASSEAGIRNQPQHF,TGTGCCAGCAGTGAAGCGGGGATTAGAAATCAGCCCCAGCATTTT
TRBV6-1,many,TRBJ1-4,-,CASSRGTGRVKLFF,TGTGCCAGCAGTCGCGGCACCGGCAGAGTAAAACTGTTTTTT
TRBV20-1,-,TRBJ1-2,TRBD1,CSANPGQGGYGYTF,TGCAGTGCTAATCCGGGACAGGGCGGCTATGGCTACACCTTC
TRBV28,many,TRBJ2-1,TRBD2,CASRVPLGTTNNEQFF,TGTGCCAGCAGAGTGCCCCTCGGGACTACCAACAATGAGCAGTTCTTC
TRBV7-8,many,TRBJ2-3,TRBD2,CASSFRFVAGRTDTQYF,TGTGCCAGCAGCTTTCGTTTCGTAGCGGGGCGCACAGATACGCAGTATTTT
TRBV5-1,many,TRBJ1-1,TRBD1,CASSTGGPGTEAFF,TGCGCCAGCAGTACAGGGGGCCCGGGCACTGAAGCTTTCTTT
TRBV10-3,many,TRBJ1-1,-,CAIRQKNTEAFF,TGTGCCATCAGACAGAAGAACACTGAAGCTTTCTTT
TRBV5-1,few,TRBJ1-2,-,CASSVTGGTLHGYTF,TGCGCCAGCAGCGTGACGGGAGGGACTCTTCATGGCTACACCTTC
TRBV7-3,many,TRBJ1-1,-,CASSSTADTEAFF,TGTGCCAGCAGCTCAACCGCAGACACTGAAGCTTTCTTT
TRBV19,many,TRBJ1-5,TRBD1,CASSRLDRGSNQPQHF,TGTGCCAGTAGTCGCTTGGACAGGGGCTCCAATCAGCCCCAGCATTTT
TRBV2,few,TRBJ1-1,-,CASSEPGTEAFF,TGTGCCAGCAGTGAGCCGGGAACTGAAGCTTTCTTT
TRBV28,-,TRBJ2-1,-,CASGEALTNEQFF,TGTGCCAGCGGGGAAGCGTTAACCAATGAGCAGTTCTTC
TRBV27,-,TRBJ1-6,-,CASSFWAAGSPLHF,TGTGCCAGCAGTTTTTGGGCCGCAGGTTCACCCCTCCACTTT
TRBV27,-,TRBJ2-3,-,CASSLQRPGSDTQYF,TGTGCCAGCAGTTTACAACGACCAGGGTCGGATACGCAGTATTTT
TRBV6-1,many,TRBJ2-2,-,CASGVSAGTPVGLFF,TGTGCCAGTGGGGTGAGCGCTGGAACTCCGGTTGGGCTGTTTTTT